Presented here are 24 T cell receptor beta chains from one specimen sequenced in a study of blood T cell repertoires in COVID-19. Assay: immunoSEQ multiplex PCR; the TCRdb copy retains only in-frame clones and omits some. The sample contains approximately 76,000 clones, about nine tenths of which appear only once. Sequenced sample: peripheral blood. These receptors all come from a woman aged 60-75 years with acute or convalescent COVID-19.

The rearrangement joins TRBV2 to TRBJ2-3, with 15 bases lining up with TRBD2. Germline V CDR1 and CDR2: SNHLY, FYNNEI. The CDR3 has 12 amino acids. With V trimmed by 6 bases and J by 11 bases, 0 bases remained unmatched. The CDR3 nucleotides are TGTGCCAGCAGGGGACTAGCGGGGGGGCAGTATTTT. This translates into CASRGLAGGQYF.

The rearrangement links TRBV7-7 to TRBJ2-5; weak D call: TRBD1 (6 bases). The CDR3 loop spans 15 amino acids. CDR1 and CDR2 from the germline V gene are SSHAT and FNYEAQ (reference sequence). V lost 2 bases and J lost 0, with 10 bases in between. The CDR3 is CASSLQGQYQETQYF. For the CDR3, the DNA is TGTGCCAGCAGCTTACAGGGGCAGTACCAAGAGACCCAGTACTTC. The full variable domain, completed using reference TRBV7-7 and TRBJ2-5, is GAGVSQSPRYKVTKRGQDVTLRCDPISSHATLYWYQQALGQGPEFLTYFNYEAQPDKSGLPSDRFSAERPEGSISTLTIQRTEQRDSAMYRCASSLQGQYQETQYFGPGTRLLVL.

V and J are TRBV20-1 and TRBJ1-5; weak D call: TRBD1 (6 bases). Per the germline V gene, CDR1 is DFQATT and CDR2 is SNEGSKA (reference sequence). The CDR3 is 14 amino acids. The V gene lost 6 bases and the J gene lost 6 bases, with 18 bases spanning the gap. The CDR3 sequence: CSASRGGQGQPQHF. In nucleotides, the CDR3 is TGCAGTGCCAGTCGGGGGGGGCAGGGTCAGCCCCAGCATTTT.

The chain recombines TRBV2 with TRBJ1-6, with D tentatively TRBD1 (6 bases). The V and J ends lost 3 bases and 5 bases respectively, with 11 bases between them. Germline CDR1 SNHLY, CDR2 FYNNEI. The CDR3 length is 15 residues. The CDR3 region has the DNA TGTGCCAGCAGTGAGTTACAGGGAAATAATTCACCCCTCCACTTT. Its translation: CASSELQGNNSPLHF.

The rearrangement joins TRBV10-3 to TRBJ2-3, with TRBD1 matching over 9 bases. Trimming at V came to 6 bases and at J to 3 bases, leaving 7 bases not matched to a gene. The germline V gene has CDR1 ENHRY and CDR2 SYGVKD. The CDR3 contains 15 residues. CDR3 residues: CAIRPGTGLTDTQYF. The CDR3 region has the DNA TGTGCCATCAGACCCGGGACAGGGCTGACAGATACGCAGTATTTT.

The chain has TRBV20-1 and TRBJ2-5; no firm D call. The CDR3 has 9 residues. The V gene's germline CDR1 is DFQATT and CDR2 SNEGSKA (reference sequence). V lost 5 bases to trimming and J lost 5 bases, with 3 bases between them. The CDR3 DNA sequence: TGCAGTGCTCGGGAGACCCAGTACTTC. It codes for CSARETQYF.

The J gene is TRBJ2-3, the V gene TRBV18; 9 nucleotides agree with TRBD2. Trimming removed 6 bases from V and 4 bases from J; junction bases left unmatched: 20. The CDR3 has 19 amino acids. Germline loops: CDR1 KGHSH, CDR2 LQKENI. The CDR3: CASSRRTSEQGRGPDTQYF. The CDR3 DNA reads TGTGCCAGCTCTCGCCGGACTAGCGAACAGGGTAGGGGCCCAGATACGCAGTATTTT.

This chain links TRBV19 with TRBJ1-6; 10 nucleotides line up with TRBD1. Germline V lookup: CDR1 LNHDA, CDR2 SQIVND (reference sequence). The J segment lost 7 bases and the V segment lost 6 bases, leaving 6 bases of the junction unmatched. The CDR3 sequence is 15 residues long. Here the CDR3 reads CASRQGQGSNSPLHF. The CDR3 DNA follows: TGTGCCAGTAGGCAGGGACAGGGGTCAAATTCACCCCTCCACTTT.

The chain carries TRBV9 and TRBJ1-1; TRBD1 matches at 9 bases. Trimming at V came to 3 bases and at J to 5 bases, leaving 5 bases not matched to a gene. This CDR3 has 14 amino acids. Germline V CDR1 and CDR2: SGDLS, YYNGEE. CDR3 sequence reads: CASSAGQGKTEAFF. CDR3 DNA sequence: TGTGCCAGCAGCGCAGGACAGGGGAAAACTGAAGCTTTCTTT. The full variable domain, in which reference TRBV9 and TRBJ1-1 provide the parts outside the CDR3, is DSGVTQTPKHLITATGQRVTLRCSPRSGDLSVYWYQQSLDQGLQFLIQYYNGEERAKGNILERFSAQQFPDLHSELNLSSLELGDSALYFCASSAGQGKTEAFFGQGTRLTVV.

V usage is TRBV5-4 and J usage is TRBJ2-6; perhaps TRBD2 as D (5 bases). V lost 7 bases and J 4 bases, leaving 18 bases between the germline ends. CDR1 is SGHNT and CDR2 is YYREEE in the germline V gene (reference sequence). The CDR3 runs to 16 residues. CDR3 nucleotide sequence: TGTGCCAGCCAGAGCGGTCGCAGGCTCGGGGCCAACGTCCTGACTTTC. Translation gives CASQSGRRLGANVLTF.

DNA for the CDR3: TGTGCCAGCAGCGTGAGGACAAGTCACGGGGAGCTGTTTTTT. It encodes CASSVRTSHGELFF. The chain combines TRBV9 with TRBJ2-2; D possibly corresponds to TRBD1 (5 bases). The germline V and J ends were trimmed by 2 bases and 7 bases, with 12 bases remaining between them. Germline-derived CDR1 and CDR2 are SGDLS and YYNGEE. This CDR3 region has 14 residues. Complete variable domain (other parts from reference TRBV9 and TRBJ2-2): DSGVTQTPKHLITATGQRVTLRCSPRSGDLSVYWYQQSLDQGLQFLIQYYNGEERAKGNILERFSAQQFPDLHSELNLSSLELGDSALYFCASSVRTSHGELFFGEGSRLTVL.

V gene TRBV10-3 combines with J gene TRBJ1-4, with TRBD1 as a possible D gene (6 bases). Trimming removed 10 bases at V and 6 bases at J, with 12 bases between. The CDR3 length is 12 residues. CDR1 is ENHRY and CDR2 is SYGVKD in the germline V gene. CDR3 nucleotides: TGTGCCACCCGGGACACCGATGAAAAACTGTTTTTT. Protein product: CATRDTDEKLFF.

V is TRBV7-8 and J is TRBJ2-3, with unresolved D. This CDR3 contains 14 residues. The germline V gene encodes CDR1 SGHVS and CDR2 FQNEAQ. V was shortened by 2 bases and J by 2 bases, with 8 bases between the two germline ends. The chain's CDR3 is CASSLSSYTDTQYF. The DNA of the CDR3 is TGTGCCAGCAGCTTAAGTTCCTACACAGATACGCAGTATTTT. The full variable domain, rest sourced from reference TRBV7-8 and TRBJ2-3, is GAGVSQSPRYKVAKRGQDVALRCDPISGHVSLFWYQQALGQGPEFLTYFQNEAQLDKSGLPSDRFFAERPEGSVSTLKIQRTQQEDSAVYLCASSLSSYTDTQYFGPGTRLTVL.

This clone appeared a single time. This chain connects TRBV3-1 (or the pseudogene TRBV3-2) to TRBJ2-5; 7 bases are shared with TRBD1. The CDR3 loop spans 14 amino acids. V gave up 4 bases and J gave up 3 bases; unmatched junction bases: 5. The germline gives CDR1 LGHDT, CDR2 YNNKEL (reference sequence). The CDR3 sequence is CASSPQGSKETQYF. CDR3 DNA sequence: TGTGCCAGCAGCCCACAGGGGAGCAAAGAGACCCAGTACTTC.

This sequence joins TRBV18 and TRBJ1-1, with 7 bases lining up with TRBD1. Germline values: CDR1 KGHSH, CDR2 LQKENI. The CDR3 runs to 14 residues. V trimming: 4 bases; J trimming: 1 base; junction bases outside the gene matches: 3. The CDR3 DNA is TGTGCCAGCTCACTGACAGGGCCGAACACTGAAGCTTTCTTT. Amino acids: CASSLTGPNTEAFF.

The rearrangement uses TRBV28 and TRBJ2-3, with D possibly TRBD2 on 7 matching bases. The germline V gene encodes CDR1 MDHEN and CDR2 SYDVKM. The CDR3 extends over 13 amino acids. CDR3: CAGGQLRRDTQYF. The CDR3 DNA reads as TGTGCGGGGGGGCAGCTTAGGAGAGATACGCAGTATTTT.

This clone showed up just a few times. The CDR3 sequence is CASSLASRADTQYF. In DNA form, the CDR3 reads TGTGCCAGCAGCTTAGCTAGTCGGGCAGATACGCAGTATTTT. This chain joins TRBV7-9 and TRBJ2-3, with D unresolved. Germline CDR1 is SEHNR and CDR2 is FQNEAQ (reference sequence). V lost 0 bases and J lost 4, with 8 bases in between. The CDR3 length is 14 residues.

The J gene is TRBJ1-3, the V gene TRBV20-1; D call uncertain. From germline, CDR1 is DFQATT and CDR2 SNEGSKA (reference sequence). The CDR3 has 16 amino acids. Trimming pared 3 bases from V and 2 bases from J, leaving 17 bases between. In DNA form, the CDR3 reads TGCAGTGCTAGTGCGTTTAGAGGAGCGGCTGGAAACACCATATATTTT. This encodes CSASAFRGAAGNTIYF.

The chain has TRBV28 and TRBJ1-2; 7 positions agree with TRBD1. J gave up 4 bases and V 5 bases, and 7 bases lay outside the gene matches. Germline CDR1 is MDHEN and CDR2 is SYDVKM. The CDR3 runs 14 residues. CDR3 residues: CASSLTTGSYGYTF. CDR3 DNA sequence: TGTGCCAGCAGTCTCACGACAGGGTCCTATGGCTACACCTTC.

This chain connects TRBV4-2 to TRBJ2-3; D gene unclear. The CDR3 contains 14 residues. With 0 bases removed from V and 2 bases from J, the gap between germline ends came to 6 bases. From germline, CDR1 is LGHNA and CDR2 YNFKEQ. The CDR3 reads CASSQDPNTDTQYF. The CDR3 DNA reads as TGTGCCAGCAGCCAAGACCCAAACACAGATACGCAGTATTTT.

The chain has TRBV2 and TRBJ2-7; possibly TRBD1 for D (5 bases). The germline gives CDR1 SNHLY, CDR2 FYNNEI. The CDR3 contains 17 residues. Trimming took 6 bases from V and 0 from J, leaving 21 bases between them. CDR3: CASRARSTGFSSYEQYF. The CDR3 region has the DNA TGTGCCAGCAGGGCCCGTTCCACAGGTTTTTCCTCCTACGAGCAGTACTTC.

V is TRBV7-2 and J is TRBJ2-7, with D uncertain. CDR3 length: 14 amino acids. V gave up 5 bases and J gave up 0 bases, with 11 bases separating them. CDR1 and CDR2 from the germline V gene are SGHTA and FQGNSA. CDR3 DNA sequence: TGTGCCAGCAGCAAAGACCTAGGCTCCTACGAGCAGTACTTC. Amino acid sequence: CASSKDLGSYEQYF.

This clone was observed once. This rearrangement joins TRBV5-4 to TRBJ2-1; 13 positions match TRBD2. V lost 2 bases to trimming and J lost 7 bases; unmatched junction nucleotides: 3. CDR1 and CDR2 (germline): SGHNT, YYREEE (reference sequence). The CDR3 covers 15 residues. CDR3 loop: CASSFQTSGGNEQFF. The CDR3 DNA follows: TGTGCCAGCAGCTTCCAGACTAGCGGGGGGAATGAGCAGTTCTTC.

This rearrangement joins TRBV10-2 to TRBJ1-5; D perhaps matches TRBD1 (5 bases). The V end lost 3 bases, the J end lost 2 bases, and 14 bases lay between the germline ends. This CDR3 comprises 16 residues. The germline gives CDR1 WSHSY, CDR2 SAAADI. This CDR3 reads CASSDEQAGGNQPQHF. CDR3 nucleotide sequence: TGCGCCAGCAGTGACGAACAGGCCGGTGGCAATCAGCCCCAGCATTTT.